This T cell receptor (beta chain) derives from a study of T cell repertoires in aging, cancer and after chemotherapy. Rearranged V-D-J TRB sequences were amplified with a mixed TRB-A/B primer pool. Each CDR3 protein gets one entry after TCRdb re-called the multiplex PCR reads with MiXCR. Among nearly 7,500 distinct CDR3 sequences, roughly 30% were seen once, and the ten largest hold around 8%. V gave up 5 bases and J gave up 6 bases; unmatched junction bases: 15. CDR3 length equals 19 residues. CDR1 and CDR2 from the germline V gene are MNHNS and SASEGT. Amplification of TCR beta used genomic DNA extracted from peripheral blood. General observations from the study: Age-matched healthy donors had significantly more diverse, less clonal blood TCR repertoires than untreated cancer patients.

A remark on this clonotype: Its specificity is not known. This could be a read error, since a much larger clone is one nucleotide away. The CDR3 does not end in the conserved phenylalanine or tryptophan, so this is likely a read error.

The sequence derives from a human donor with a blood cancer. Sequencing was carried out using blood. The rearrangement links TRBV6-1 to TRBJ2-1; 14 nucleotides agree with TRBD2. CDR3 sequence reads: CASSYSMRLAGGPGNEQFL. The CDR3 nucleotides are TGTGCCAGCAGTTACTCGATGAGACTAGCGGGGGGGCCGGGCAATGAGCAGTTCCTC.